These T cell receptor beta chains were read from a single sample in a study of cytomegalovirus exposure and HLA in healthy donors. Using immunoSEQ multiplex PCR, the repertoire was profiled, and TCRdb retains in-frame clones only, with some absent. The table lists 250,000 to 350,000 clones, 88% of them singletons. Sequences were obtained from PBMCs. These receptors all come from a man under 40 in good health and CMV-seronegative. Each CDR3 is given with its conserved first and last residue. D genes are given only for firm matches. The listing skips clone size in some rows; elsewhere it reads once, few, many or a size class.

d_gene	abundance	v_gene	j_gene	CDR3nt	CDR3aa
.	.	TRBV6-5	TRBJ2-7	TGTGCCAGCAGTTTGGGGGGAGAGCAGTACTTC	CASSLGGEQYF
.	.	TRBV5-5	TRBJ1-5	TGTGCCAGCAGCCCGGTTGGGGGGATGGATAGCAATCAGCCCCAGCATTTT	CASSPVGGMDSNQPQHF
.	.	TRBV4-3	TRBJ1-2	TGCGCCAGCAGCCAAGATGGGGGCGACTATGGCTACACCTTC	CASSQDGGDYGYTF
TRBD1	.	TRBV5-5	TRBJ2-5	TGTGCCAGCAGCTTGTTGGGACAGGGTTTCGGGGAGACCCAGTACTTC	CASSLLGQGFGETQYF
TRBD1	.	TRBV30	TRBJ2-1	TGTGCCTGGAGTGGCACAGGGGGCGTCTACAATGAGCAGTTCTTC	CAWSGTGGVYNEQFF
.	once	TRBV29-1	TRBJ2-7	TGCAGCGTTTCTATTGAGCAGGGGCGCTACGAGCAGTACTTC	CSVSIEQGRYEQYF
TRBD1	.	TRBV2	TRBJ1-4	TGTGCCAGCAGTTTAGACAGGGGTAATGAAAAACTGTTTTTT	CASSLDRGNEKLFF
.	.	TRBV6-1	TRBJ1-4	TGTGCCAGCAGTGATACCGCAAGAGGGGAAAAACTGTTTTTT	CASSDTARGEKLFF
TRBD1	.	TRBV4-1	TRBJ2-2	TGCGCCAGCAGCCTCTTCGGGACAGGGGGCTTTCCCGGGGAGCTGTTTTTT	CASSLFGTGGFPGELFF
.	.	TRBV19	TRBJ1-3	TGTGCCAGTAGAGCAGGGGTAGCTGGAAACACCATATATTTT	CASRAGVAGNTIYF
.	.	TRBV25-1	TRBJ1-1	TGTGCCAGCAGTGCAGGGTCGAACACTGAAGCTTTCTTT	CASSAGSNTEAFF
TRBD1	.	TRBV5-6	TRBJ1-2	TGTGCCAGCAGCTATTTACTACAGGGGGATGGTGGCTACACCTTC	CASSYLLQGDGGYTF
.	.	TRBV12-5	TRBJ2-5	TGTGCTAGTGGTTTGGCCGGGGAGGAAGGAGAGACCCAGTACTTC	CASGLAGEEGETQYF